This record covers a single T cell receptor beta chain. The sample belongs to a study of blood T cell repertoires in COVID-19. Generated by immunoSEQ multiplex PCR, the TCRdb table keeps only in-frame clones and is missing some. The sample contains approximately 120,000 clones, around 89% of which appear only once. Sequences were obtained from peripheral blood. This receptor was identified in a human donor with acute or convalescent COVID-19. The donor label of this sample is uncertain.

The CDR3 loop is CASGQGVSAGADTQYF. Written as DNA, the CDR3 is TGTGCCAGTGGACAGGGGGTCAGCGCCGGTGCAGATACGCAGTATTTT. This chain links TRBV19 with TRBJ2-3, with TRBD1 identical over 10 bases. CDR3 size: 16 residues. The ends lost 8 bases at V and 4 bases at J; junction bases unmatched: 12. CDR1 is LNHDA, CDR2 SQIVND, per germline (reference sequence).